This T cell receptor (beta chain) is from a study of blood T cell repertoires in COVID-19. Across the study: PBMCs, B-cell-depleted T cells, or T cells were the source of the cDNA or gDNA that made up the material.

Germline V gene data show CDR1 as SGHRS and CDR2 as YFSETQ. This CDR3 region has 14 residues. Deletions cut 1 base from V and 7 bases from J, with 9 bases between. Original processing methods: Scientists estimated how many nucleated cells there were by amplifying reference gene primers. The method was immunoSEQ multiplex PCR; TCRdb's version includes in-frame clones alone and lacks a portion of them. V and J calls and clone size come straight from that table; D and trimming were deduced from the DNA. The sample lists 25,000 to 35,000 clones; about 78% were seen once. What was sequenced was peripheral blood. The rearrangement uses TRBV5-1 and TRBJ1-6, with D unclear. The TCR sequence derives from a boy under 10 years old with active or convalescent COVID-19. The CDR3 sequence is CASSLTATNSPLHF. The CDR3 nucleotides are TGCGCCAGCAGCTTGACAGCCACCAATTCACCCCTCCACTTT.